These 16 T cell receptor beta chains were all obtained from the same sample, sequenced in a study of molecular identifiers for immune sequencing clone quantification. Via MiXCR, TCRdb re-called the PCR reads, giving one row per CDR3 protein. The profile shows around 25,000 distinct CDR3 sequences, 17% of them singletons. Sequencing input: naive CD8+ T cells from blood, with Jurkat cell RNA spiked in. Subset meaning: FACS-sorted CD8+CD4-CCR7+CD45RA+ naive T cells. The receptor set was obtained from a human donor in good health. Some libraries in this study had Jurkat cell RNA spiked in.

This clonotype was detected many times. The chain carries TRBV30 and TRBJ2-3; the match to TRBD1 covers 7 bases. The CDR3 sequence is 14 residues long. V shed 2 bases and J 5 bases; nucleotides not matched to a gene: 7. Germline V CDR1 and CDR2: GTSNPN, SVGIG (reference sequence). The CDR3 DNA reads as TGTGCCTGGAGTTCTGACAGGGTACTAGATACGCAGTATTTT. Translation: CAWSSDRVLDTQYF.

This clonotype was observed at least ten times. This chain joins TRBV12-3 or TRBV12-4 and TRBJ2-5; the D is unclear. The V end was cut by 0 bases, the J end by 1 base, with 9 bases between. CDR3 length: 15 residues. This CDR3 reads CASSLARSVQETQYF. The CDR3 coding sequence is TGTGCCAGCAGTTTAGCGCGCAGCGTCCAAGAGACCCAGTACTTC.

This clonotype rates as medium-sized. The V and J genes are TRBV29-1 and TRBJ2-6; no clear D. Deletions cut 4 bases from V and 0 bases from J, with 13 bases between. Looked up from germline, CDR1 is SQVTM and CDR2 is ANQGSEA. The length of the CDR3 is 16 residues. For the CDR3, the DNA is TGCAGCGTTGTATGGTCAGCCAGCTCTGGGGCCAACGTCCTGACTTTC. As protein: CSVVWSASSGANVLTF.

This clonotype was counted a few times. This clone may be a read error of a much larger clone one base away. CDR3 sequence reads: CASRYSVETRYF. CDR3 DNA: TGTGCCAGCAGGTATTCCGTGGAGACCCGGTACTTC. The rearrangement uses TRBV2 and TRBJ2-5; D unresolved. This CDR3 contains 12 residues. CDR1 and CDR2 (germline): SNHLY, FYNNEI.

The V gene is TRBV9, the J gene TRBJ2-5; possible D gene TRBD2, 6 bases. The germline V and J ends were trimmed by 4 bases and 4 bases, with 14 bases remaining between them. The CDR3 spans 14 residues. Germline assignment: CDR1 SGDLS and CDR2 YYNGEE. The chain's CDR3 is CASSPFSGGETQYF. DNA of the CDR3: TGTGCCAGCAGCCCCTTTAGCGGCGGAGAGACCCAGTACTTC. Full variable domain (rest looked up from reference TRBV9 and TRBJ2-5): DSGVTQTPKHLITATGQRVTLRCSPRSGDLSVYWYQQSLDQGLQFLIQYYNGEERAKGNILERFSAQQFPDLHSELNLSSLELGDSALYFCASSPFSGGETQYFGPGTRLLVL.

This clonotype was observed at least ten times. V is TRBV28 and J is TRBJ2-7; possibly TRBD2 for D (7 bases). Trimming took off 2 bases at V and 2 bases at J, with 25 bases between the two ends. The germline V gene has CDR1 MDHEN and CDR2 SYDVKM. There are 19 residues in the CDR3. The CDR3 DNA reads as TGTGCCAGCAGTTTAAGTGGACGCCTCCAGGGGACTACCACCTACGAGCAGTACTTC. Its protein product is CASSLSGRLQGTTTYEQYF.

This clonotype is medium-sized. CDR3 sequence reads: CASIPGGGTDTQYF. The CDR3 bases are TGTGCCAGCATCCCCGGCGGGGGCACAGATACGCAGTATTTT. The V and J genes are TRBV6-1 and TRBJ2-3; tentatively, D is TRBD2 (6 bases). CDR1 and CDR2 (germline): MNHNS, SASEGT. V dropped 7 bases and J dropped 1 base, with 12 bases sitting between them. This CDR3 is built from 14 residues.

Many counts were recorded for this clonotype. The CDR3 protein is CASSQGGNEQFF. The CDR3 nucleotides read TGCGCCAGCAGCCAAGGAGGAAATGAGCAGTTCTTC. The gene calls are TRBV4-1 and TRBJ2-1, with no clear D. The CDR3 spans 12 residues. Germline CDR1 and CDR2: MGHRA and YSYEKL. Between the trimmed V and J ends, which lost 1 base and 7 bases, there was a span of 5 bases.

This clonotype appeared many times. V gene TRBV6-5 combines with J gene TRBJ1-5; 8 nucleotides line up with TRBD1. The germline gives CDR1 MNHEY, CDR2 SVGAGI. CDR3 length: 15 residues. V gave up 6 bases and J gave up 4 bases; unmatched junction bases: 8. For the CDR3, the DNA is TGTGCCAGCAGCCCCTACCGGGACAGGAATCAGCCCCAGCATTTT. It encodes CASSPYRDRNQPQHF.

This clonotype was found many times. This chain links TRBV9 with TRBJ2-3, with 9 bases that match TRBD2. V was clipped by 5 bases and J by 0 bases; unmatched bases: 13. Per germline, CDR1 SGDLS and CDR2 YYNGEE. The CDR3 length is 18 residues. DNA of the CDR3: TGTGCCAGCAGAGACCCCTTAGAGCGGGAGGACAGCACAGATACGCAGTATTTT. It specifies CASRDPLEREDSTDTQYF.

With regard to this clonotype: A read error may explain this, as a much larger clone is one base away. The chain recombines TRBV27 with TRBJ2-4; D perhaps matches TRBD1 (5 bases). This CDR3 has 13 residues. Germline lookup yields CDR1 MNHEY and CDR2 SMNVEV (reference sequence). CDR3 in amino acids: CASSFPQGWIRYF. Written as DNA, the CDR3 is TGTGCCAGCTCTTTTCCCCAGGGATGGATTCGGTACTTC.

On this clonotype: A much larger clone sits a single nucleotide away, making a read error possible. The chain employs TRBV12-3 or TRBV12-4 and TRBJ1-1; 7 bases line up with TRBD1. This CDR3 region has 12 residues. With V trimmed by 4 bases and J by 8 bases, 4 bases remained unmatched. The CDR3 is CASSSTGMEAFF. For the CDR3, the DNA is TGTGCCAGCAGTTCGACAGGGATGGAAGCTTTCTTT.

This clonotype was detected many times. The DNA for the CDR3 is TGCGCCAGCAGCCAAGATCAATTCGGACAGTCCTATGGCTACACCTTC. Translating gives CASSQDQFGQSYGYTF. V and J are TRBV4-1 and TRBJ1-2; D possibly corresponds to TRBD1 (6 bases). V was clipped by 0 bases and J by 4 bases, with 15 bases between them. This CDR3 spans 16 amino acids. Per germline, CDR1 MGHRA and CDR2 YSYEKL.

The V call is TRBV7-8, the J call TRBJ1-5, with 8 bases aligning to TRBD1. CDR1 is SGHVS and CDR2 is FQNEAQ in the germline V gene. After removal of 7 bases from V and 1 base from J, the junction contained 9 bases not matched to a gene. The CDR3 is made up of 16 amino acids. For the CDR3, the DNA is TGTGCCAGCAAGCCCGGCAGGGGGCTCAGCAATCAGCCCCAGCATTTT. Amino acids: CASKPGRGLSNQPQHF.

This clonotype was seen many times. The gene calls are TRBV30 and TRBJ2-7; TRBD1 might be the D (6 bases). CDR3 length equals 13 residues. The germline V gene encodes CDR1 GTSNPN and CDR2 SVGIG (reference sequence). Trimming left V 4 bases short and J 3 bases short, with 13 bases between. The CDR3 nucleotides read TGTGCCTGGACAGGGGTTGCGGACTACGAGCAGTACTTC. Its protein is CAWTGVADYEQYF.

At least ten counts were recorded for this clonotype. The chain recombines TRBV24-1 with TRBJ1-5; tentatively, D is TRBD1 (6 bases). V lost 7 bases and J 7 bases, leaving 13 bases between the germline ends. In germline, CDR1 is KGHDR, CDR2 SFDVKD. The CDR3 is made up of 13 amino acids. In DNA form, the CDR3 reads TGTGCCACCAGACAGGGAGAAAGCCAGCCCCAGCATTTT. This sequence encodes CATRQGESQPQHF.